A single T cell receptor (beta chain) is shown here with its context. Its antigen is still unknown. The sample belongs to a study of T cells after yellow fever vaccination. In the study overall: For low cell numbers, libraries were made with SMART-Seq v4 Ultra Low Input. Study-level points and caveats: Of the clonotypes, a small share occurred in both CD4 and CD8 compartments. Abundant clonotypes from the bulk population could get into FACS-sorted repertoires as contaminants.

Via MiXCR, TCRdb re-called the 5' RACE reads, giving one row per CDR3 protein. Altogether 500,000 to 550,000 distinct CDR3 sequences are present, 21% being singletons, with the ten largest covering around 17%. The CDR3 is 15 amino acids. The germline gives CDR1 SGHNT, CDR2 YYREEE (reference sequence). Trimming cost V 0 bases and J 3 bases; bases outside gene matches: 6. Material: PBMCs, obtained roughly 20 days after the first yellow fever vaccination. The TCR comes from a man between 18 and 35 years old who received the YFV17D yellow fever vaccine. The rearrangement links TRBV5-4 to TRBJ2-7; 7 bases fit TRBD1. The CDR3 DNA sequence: TGTGCCAGCAGCTTGGGAGGGACAGTCTTCTACGAGCAGTACTTC. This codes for CASSLGGTVFYEQYF. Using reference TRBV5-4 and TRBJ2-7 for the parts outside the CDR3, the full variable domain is ETGVTQSPTHLIKTRGQQVTLRCSSQSGHNTVSWYQQALGQGPQFIFQYYREEENGRGNFPPRFSGLQFPNYSSELNVNALELDDSALYLCASSLGGTVFYEQYFGPGTRLTVT.